These T cell receptor beta chains were read from a single sample in a study of cytomegalovirus exposure and HLA in healthy donors. Assay: immunoSEQ multiplex PCR; the TCRdb copy retains only in-frame clones and omits some. The sample consists of some 150,000 clones, 77% of them appearing once. The sequencing sample was made of PBMCs. These receptors all stem from a female donor in good health and CMV-seronegative. Both conserved end residues are part of each CDR3. A D gene is named only where the DNA matches it firmly. Clone size appears in some rows only: once, few, many, or a class for an expanded clone.

D | J | V | size | DNA | CDR3
TRBD1 | TRBJ2-2 | TRBV5-1 | NA | TGCGCCAGCAGGTCGGGACAGGGCAACACCGGGGAGCTGTTTTTT | CASRSGQGNTGELFF
TRBD1 | TRBJ1-2 | TRBV11-2 | NA | TGTGCCAGCAGCGGGCGGGCAGGGGGTTGGTCAAACTATGGCTACACCTTC | CASSGRAGGWSNYGYTF
TRBD1 | TRBJ1-2 | TRBV28 | NA | TGTGCCAGCAGTCAAGGGACAGAACTCCATAACTATGGCTACACCTTC | CASSQGTELHNYGYTF
TRBD1 | TRBJ2-7 | TRBV25-1 | NA | TGTGCCAGCAGTCAATGGACAGGGAACTACGAGCAGTACTTC | CASSQWTGNYEQYF
NA | TRBJ2-1 | TRBV27 | NA | TGTGCCAGGCCCTGCTTGAGCGCCTCCTACAATGAGCAGTTCTTC | CARPCLSASYNEQFF
TRBD1 | TRBJ2-7 | TRBV7-9 | NA | TGTGCCAGCAGCTCACTGGACAGGGGAAACTCCTACGAGCAGTACTTC | CASSSLDRGNSYEQYF
TRBD2 | TRBJ2-2 | TRBV6-6 | NA | TGTGCCAGCCTATTCAGGGAGGGGCCCGGGGAGCTGTTTTTT | CASLFREGPGELFF
NA | TRBJ2-7 | TRBV6-5 | NA | TGTGCCAGCAGTTACTCAGGGCGGGACAGCTACGAGCAGTACTTC | CASSYSGRDSYEQYF
TRBD2 | TRBJ2-3 | TRBV7-8 | few | TGTGCCAGCAGCGGTAGCGGGGGGCCTAGCACAGATACGCAGTATTTT | CASSGSGGPSTDTQYF
TRBD1 | TRBJ2-1 | TRBV27 | NA | TGTGCCAGCAGTTCCCCATCAGGGGGCCGCTACAATGAGCAGTTCTTC | CASSSPSGGRYNEQFF
TRBD1 | TRBJ1-2 | TRBV5-1 | NA | TGCGCCAGCGCATTAGGGGGCGCACAGGGTACGGGCTACACCTTC | CASALGGAQGTGYTF
NA | TRBJ1-2 | TRBV19 | NA | TGTGCCAGTAGCTCCGGGATGTCCGCGTCTGGCTACACCTTC | CASSSGMSASGYTF
NA | TRBJ1-1 | TRBV2 | NA | TGTGCCAGCAACCCTCTTGAGGGAGATGAAGCTTTCTTT | CASNPLEGDEAFF
TRBD1 | TRBJ2-2 | TRBV5-4 | NA | TGTGCCAGCAGCGCCGGACAGGCGGGCACCGGGGAGCTGTTTTTT | CASSAGQAGTGELFF
NA | TRBJ1-1 | TRBV6-6 | few | TGTGCCAGCAGTTACGATTTCGGGAGTACTGAAGCTTTCTTT | CASSYDFGSTEAFF
TRBD2 | TRBJ2-3 | TRBV25-1 | NA | TGTGCCAGCAGGCCGACTAGCGGGGGGCCCACAGATACGCAGTATTTT | CASRPTSGGPTDTQYF
NA | TRBJ2-7 | TRBV7-7 | NA | TGTGCTAGCAGCTTAGTTAGGACTTCGACAACTATATACGAGCAGTACTTC | CASSLVRTSTTIYEQYF
NA | TRBJ2-2 | TRBV6-5 | NA | TGTGCCAGCAGTCCCTCCGGGGAGCTGTTTTTT | CASSPSGELFF
NA | TRBJ2-7 | TRBV2 | NA | TGTGCCAGCACTTCATGGGGGGGCGGGTACGAGCAGTACTTC | CASTSWGGGYEQYF
TRBD1 | TRBJ1-1 | TRBV27 | NA | TGTGCCAGCAGCCAGGGGGGTACTGAAGCTTTCTTT | CASSQGGTEAFF